These 25 T cell receptor beta chains originate from one sample sequenced in a study of OX40 agonist ivuxolimab in advanced cancers. The repertoire was sequenced with immunoSEQ multiplex PCR; TCRdb's copy has only in-frame clones and lacks some. The sample includes 25,000 to 30,000 clones, more than 75% seen only once; the top ten take around 31%. The sample was CD4+ or CD8+ T cells sorted from blood, taken in a trial of the OX40 agonist ivuxolimab. The receptor source for this set is an adult with an advanced solid tumor such as melanoma, head and neck, liver or kidney cancer.

A single count supports this clone. The rearrangement links TRBV14 to TRBJ2-3; 7 bases are shared with TRBD2. Per the germline V gene, CDR1 is SGHDN and CDR2 is FVKESK. This CDR3 contains 15 residues. V was pared by 1 base and J by 6 bases, with 7 bases of the junction left unmatched. In DNA, the CDR3 is TGTGCCAGCAGCCAAGCCCCAGCGGGGTGGGATACGCAGTATTTT. Its translation is CASSQAPAGWDTQYF.

V is TRBV25-1 and J is TRBJ2-7; D call uncertain. This CDR3 comprises 11 residues. The germline V gene has CDR1 MGHDK and CDR2 SYGVNS. Trimming removed 6 bases at V and 4 bases at J, with 7 bases between. Here the CDR3 DNA reads TGTGCCAGCAGCTTCGAGTACGAGCAGTACTTC. Translating gives CASSFEYEQYF.

The rearrangement joins TRBV4-1 to TRBJ2-7, with D perhaps matching TRBD1 (6 bases). In germline, CDR1 is MGHRA, CDR2 YSYEKL. Trimming cost V 0 bases and J 3 bases, with 24 bases left between them. The CDR3 consists of 19 residues. The CDR3 region has the DNA TGCGCCAGCAGCCAAGATTTAGGGGGAAAGAAGTGGGGATTCTACGAGCAGTACTTC. This encodes CASSQDLGGKKWGFYEQYF.

The V call is TRBV15, the J call TRBJ2-7, with D possibly being TRBD2 (6 bases). CDR1 and CDR2 from the germline V gene are LNHNV and YYDKDF (reference sequence). This CDR3 is 15 amino acids long. Between the trimmed V and J ends, which lost 2 bases and 3 bases, there was a span of 14 bases. This chain's CDR3 is CATSRNHGSNYEQYF. The CDR3 bases are TGTGCCACCAGCAGAAACCACGGGAGTAACTACGAGCAGTACTTC.

The sample holds one count of this clone. The V gene is TRBV6-4, the J gene TRBJ2-5, with D perhaps TRBD1 (7 bases). Trimming shortened V by 5 bases and J by 5 bases, and 18 bases separated the two germline ends. The CDR3 extends over 15 amino acids. Germline values: CDR1 MRHNA, CDR2 SNTAGT. DNA for the CDR3: TGTGCCAGCAGTCCATTCATGGGGGGACAGGAGACCCAGTACTTC. It specifies CASSPFMGGQETQYF.

As concerns this clone: Other nucleotide sequences from this sample produce the same CDR3. The V and J genes are TRBV30 and TRBJ2-7; TRBD1 might be the D (6 bases). The CDR3 has 13 amino acids. V dropped 3 bases and J dropped 4 bases, with 13 bases sitting between them. Germline V gene lookup returns CDR1 GTSNPN and CDR2 SVGIG (reference sequence). The CDR3 bases are TGTGCCTGGAGCGTCGGGCAGGGGTACGAGCAGTACTTC. This encodes CAWSVGQGYEQYF.

J is TRBJ2-2 and V is TRBV21-1; TRBD1 is the table's D call, not checked against the DNA. TRBV21-1 is an annotated pseudogene. The CDR3 sequence is 17 residues long. Here the CDR3 reads CASSKSGTGDNTGELFF. The CDR3 nucleotides are TGTGCCAGCAGCAAATCCGGGACAGGGGACAACACCGGGGAGCTGTTTTTT.

V is TRBV7-9 and J is TRBJ2-3; D might be TRBD2 (6 bases). Looked up from germline, CDR1 is SEHNR and CDR2 is FQNEAQ (reference sequence). The CDR3 runs to 14 residues. V was clipped by 3 bases and J by 3 bases, with 10 bases between them. The CDR3: CASSFVGGTDTQYF. CDR3 nucleotides: TGTGCCAGCAGCTTCGTCGGGGGAACAGATACGCAGTATTTT.

V usage is TRBV7-9 and J usage is TRBJ1-2; 7 nucleotides align to TRBD1. The V and J ends lost 5 bases and 3 bases, in that order; junction bases with no gene match: 3. This CDR3 is 13 amino acids long. CDR1 and CDR2 from the germline V gene are SEHNR and FQNEAQ (reference sequence). The CDR3 DNA follows: TGTGCCAGCAGCCAGGGACAGCACTATGGCTACACCTTC. Its protein product is CASSQGQHYGYTF.

V gene TRBV4-1 combines with J gene TRBJ1-2; unclear D gene. The CDR3 totals 14 residues. CDR1 MGHRA and CDR2 YSYEKL come from the germline V gene. The V end lost 1 base, the J end lost 3 bases, and 9 bases lay between the germline ends. This chain's CDR3 is CASSQVREDYGYTF. DNA of the CDR3: TGCGCCAGCAGCCAAGTACGGGAAGACTATGGCTACACCTTC.

The CDR3 region has the DNA TGTGCCAGCAGCTTAGAAAACCGGGACAGGATTTTTGGCTACACCTTC. This gives the protein CASSLENRDRIFGYTF. The chain combines TRBV5-6 with TRBJ1-2; 8 nucleotides align to TRBD1. Germline V gene sequence: CDR1 SGHDT, CDR2 YYEEEE. The ends lost 2 bases at V and 7 bases at J; junction bases unmatched: 13. This CDR3 comprises 16 residues.

The V and J genes are TRBV6-1 and TRBJ1-2; unclear D gene. This CDR3 is 10 amino acids long. Germline V lookup: CDR1 MNHNS, CDR2 SASEGT. V lost 8 bases and J 3 bases, leaving 4 bases between the germline ends. The CDR3, as DNA: TGTGCCAGCGAGGACTATGGCTACACCTTC. As protein: CASEDYGYTF.

This clone was recorded only once. The V call is TRBV9, the J call TRBJ2-7; 9 bases fit TRBD2. Unmatched junction bases numbered 6, after V lost 0 bases and J lost 5 bases. The CDR3 length is 15 residues. Germline CDR1 is SGDLS and CDR2 is YYNGEE. The CDR3 region is CASSVGAGGSHEQYF. The CDR3 DNA reads TGTGCCAGCAGCGTAGGGGCGGGAGGGTCGCACGAGCAGTACTTC. Full variable domain (remainder filled in from reference TRBV9 and TRBJ2-7): DSGVTQTPKHLITATGQRVTLRCSPRSGDLSVYWYQQSLDQGLQFLIQYYNGEERAKGNILERFSAQQFPDLHSELNLSSLELGDSALYFCASSVGAGGSHEQYFGPGTRLTVT.

V gene TRBV5-1 combines with J gene TRBJ1-4; no clear D. The CDR3 loop spans 15 amino acids. V was trimmed by 4 bases and J by 4 bases, leaving 14 bases between them. CDR1 is SGHRS and CDR2 is YFSETQ in the germline V gene. This CDR3 reads CASSTRLGINEKLFF. CDR3 nucleotide sequence: TGCGCCAGCAGCACCCGGCTGGGGATTAATGAAAAACTGTTTTTT.

This clone was picked up a small number of times. The chain combines TRBV7-3 with TRBJ2-1, with a tentative D call TRBD2 (5 bases). V was pared by 5 bases and J by 3 bases, with 14 bases between. There are 15 residues in the CDR3. The germline gives CDR1 SGHTA, CDR2 FQGTGA. This CDR3 is CASSPGSGIYNEQFF. As DNA, the CDR3 is TGTGCCAGCAGCCCGGGGTCTGGGATCTACAATGAGCAGTTCTTC.

The chain couples TRBV29-1 to TRBJ2-2; 9 bases align to TRBD1. Unmatched junction bases numbered 17, after V lost 5 bases and J lost 4 bases. Germline CDR1 SQVTM, CDR2 ANQGSEA. This CDR3 is 18 amino acids long. The CDR3 DNA is TGCAGCGTTCCGCGGACAGGGGAAGCCTATATCGGCACCGGGGAGCTGTTTTTT. Amino acid sequence: CSVPRTGEAYIGTGELFF.

This chain joins TRBV7-9 and TRBJ2-1; D unclear. V was clipped by 3 bases and J by 9 bases, with 9 bases between them. The CDR3 runs 12 residues. Germline V gives CDR1 SEHNR, CDR2 FQNEAQ (reference sequence). The CDR3 region is CASSFSSREQFF. CDR3 DNA: TGTGCCAGCAGCTTCTCTAGTCGTGAGCAGTTCTTC.

This rearrangement joins TRBV6-5 to TRBJ2-7; a possible D gene is TRBD1 (6 bases). V was clipped by 8 bases and J by 3 bases, with 11 bases between them. CDR1 and CDR2 from the germline V gene are MNHEY and SVGAGI. The CDR3 spans 12 residues. CDR3 DNA: TGTGCCAGCTGGGCAGGGGACTACGAGCAGTACTTC. It specifies CASWAGDYEQYF.

The chain is built from TRBV13 and TRBJ2-3, with TRBD2 identical over 15 bases. Germline CDR1 is PRHDT and CDR2 is FYEKMQ (reference sequence). The CDR3 runs 15 residues. The V gene end was trimmed by 6 bases and the J gene end by 10 bases; junction bases not matched to a gene: 8. The CDR3 nucleotides read TGTGCCAGCAGGTGGACTAGCGGGGGGGCCATGGCGCAGTATTTT. Amino acids: CASRWTSGGAMAQYF. Full variable domain (missing parts from reference TRBV13 and TRBJ2-3): AAGVIQSPRHLIKEKRETATLKCYPIPRHDTVYWYQQGPGQDPQFLISFYEKMQSDKGSIPDRFSAQQFSDYHSELNMSSLELGDSALYFCASRWTSGGAMAQYFGPGTRLTVL.

The rearrangement uses TRBV30 and TRBJ1-1, with D possibly being TRBD1 (5 bases). Germline V gene sequence: CDR1 GTSNPN, CDR2 SVGIG (reference sequence). The CDR3 extends over 14 amino acids. Trimming left V 2 bases short and J 1 base short, with 11 bases between. The CDR3 region is CAWSSGTANTEAFF. In nucleotides, the CDR3 is TGTGCCTGGAGTTCTGGGACGGCGAACACTGAAGCTTTCTTT.

The chain recombines TRBV4-1 with TRBJ2-7, with D possibly TRBD2 on 5 matching bases. Deletions cut 0 bases from V and 7 bases from J, with 16 bases between. The CDR3 is 15 amino acids. Germline V gives CDR1 MGHRA, CDR2 YSYEKL. The CDR3 protein is CASSQDPGLSREQYF. The CDR3 nucleotides read TGCGCCAGCAGCCAAGACCCCGGACTTTCGAGGGAGCAGTACTTC.

The chain has TRBV9 and TRBJ2-7; D perhaps matches TRBD1 (6 bases). V was clipped by 0 bases and J by 2 bases, with 15 bases between them. The V gene's germline CDR1 is SGDLS and CDR2 YYNGEE. CDR3 length: 16 residues. The CDR3 nucleotides read TGTGCCAGCAGCGTAGCTACGGACAGCATTACCTACGAGCAGTACTTC. It yields the protein CASSVATDSITYEQYF.

The chain employs TRBV13 and TRBJ2-7; 9 bases line up with TRBD2. This CDR3 comprises 16 residues. V gave up 4 bases and J gave up 2 bases; unmatched junction bases: 9. Germline loops: CDR1 PRHDT, CDR2 FYEKMQ (reference sequence). The CDR3 nucleotides read TGTGCCAGCAGCTCCTTAGCGGGAGAACACCCCTACGAGCAGTACTTC. Protein sequence: CASSSLAGEHPYEQYF. Variable domain in full (rest from reference TRBV13 and TRBJ2-7): AAGVIQSPRHLIKEKRETATLKCYPIPRHDTVYWYQQGPGQDPQFLISFYEKMQSDKGSIPDRFSAQQFSDYHSELNMSSLELGDSALYFCASSSLAGEHPYEQYFGPGTRLTVT.

This chain links TRBV19 with TRBJ2-7; possibly TRBD1 for D (6 bases). Germline CDR1 is LNHDA and CDR2 is SQIVND (reference sequence). V was cut by 3 bases and J by 3 bases, with 9 bases left in between. The CDR3 loop spans 13 amino acids. The chain's CDR3 is CASSIAQGYEQYF. As DNA, the CDR3 is TGTGCCAGTAGTATTGCACAGGGCTACGAGCAGTACTTC. Full variable domain (rest looked up from reference TRBV19 and TRBJ2-7): DGGITQSPKYLFRKEGQNVTLSCEQNLNHDAMYWYRQDPGQGLRLIYYSQIVNDFQKGDIAEGYSVSREKKESFPLTVTSAQKNPTAFYLCASSIAQGYEQYFGPGTRLTVT.

The V and J genes are TRBV28 and TRBJ2-3; TRBD2 agrees at 7 bases. CDR1 and CDR2 (germline): MDHEN, SYDVKM. Losses at the gene ends were 2 bases for V and 1 base for J; bases not matched to a gene: 6. CDR3 size: 16 residues. The CDR3 coding sequence is TGTGCCAGCAGTTTACCCCTAGCGGAAGGCACAGATACGCAGTATTTT. Protein product: CASSLPLAEGTDTQYF.